This TCR beta chain originates from a study of T cell repertoires in cytomegalovirus infection. Study-wide background: The authors used CMV epitopes that were HLA-C-restricted (recently identified) and HLA-B-restricted (well studied). Public TCR beta signatures provided an indication of both CMV infection and a matching HLA type. Study-level points and caveats: Ex vivo responses were dominated by HLA-C-restricted CMV-specific TCR beta clonotypes.

TCRdb re-derived calls from the reads in MiXCR, one entry per CDR3 protein. The repertoire holds about 500,000 distinct CDR3 sequences, with around 30% as singletons. Germline loops: CDR1 MNHEY, CDR2 SMNVEV (reference sequence). The length of the CDR3 is 15 residues. J lost 5 bases, V lost 5 bases, and 7 bases had no gene match. As concerns this clonotype: Its target is unknown.

V usage is TRBV27 and J usage is TRBJ2-1; 9 bases line up with TRBD1. The source was cultured PBMCs, collected from culture after CMV antigen stimulation. The origin of this receptor is a human donor in good health (CMV status not recorded). Some clones in this sample may be carry-over from other donors' samples. CDR3 in amino acids: CASSTYRGHNNEQFF. CDR3 bases: TGTGCCAGCAGTACGTACAGGGGGCATAACAATGAGCAGTTCTTC.